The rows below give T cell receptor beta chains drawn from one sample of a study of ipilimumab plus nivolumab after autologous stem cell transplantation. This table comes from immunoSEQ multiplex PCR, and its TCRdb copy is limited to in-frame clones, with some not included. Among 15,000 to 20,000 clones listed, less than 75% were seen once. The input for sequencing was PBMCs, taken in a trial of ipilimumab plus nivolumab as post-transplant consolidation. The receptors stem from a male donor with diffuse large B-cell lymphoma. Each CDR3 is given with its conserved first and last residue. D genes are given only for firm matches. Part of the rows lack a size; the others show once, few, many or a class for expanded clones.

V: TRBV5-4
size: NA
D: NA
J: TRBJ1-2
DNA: TGTGCCAGCAGCTGGGGCAGGGAGAACTATGGCTACACCTTC
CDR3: CASSWGRENYGYTF

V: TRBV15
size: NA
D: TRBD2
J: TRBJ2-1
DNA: TGTGCCACCAGCAGAGAAGATAGCGGGAGGGGCTCCTACAATGAGCAGTTCTTC
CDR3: CATSREDSGRGSYNEQFF

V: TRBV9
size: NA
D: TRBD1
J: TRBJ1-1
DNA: TGTGCCAGCAGCGAGGGGACAGGGGCGAACACTGAAGCTTTCTTT
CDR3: CASSEGTGANTEAFF

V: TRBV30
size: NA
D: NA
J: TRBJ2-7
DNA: TGTGCCTCGTCCTGGGTGGCGAGGAACGAGCAGTACTTC
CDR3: CASSWVARNEQYF

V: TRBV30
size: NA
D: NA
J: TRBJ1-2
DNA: TGTGCCTGGAGTCTTCAGGTCGGGGGCTACACCTTC
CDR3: CAWSLQVGGYTF

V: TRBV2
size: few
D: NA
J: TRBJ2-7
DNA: TGTGCCAGCAAGCAGATTGCAGGGTCGTACGAGCAGTACTTC
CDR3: CASKQIAGSYEQYF

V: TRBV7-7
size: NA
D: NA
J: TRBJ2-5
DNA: TGTGCTAGCAGCTTAAGGGTTGGGCTAGGAGGCGAGACCCAGTACTTC
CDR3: CASSLRVGLGGETQYF

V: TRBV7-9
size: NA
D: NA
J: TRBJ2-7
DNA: TGTGCCAGCAGCTTAGGGGACGGCTTTATCTACGAGCAGTACTTC
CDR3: CASSLGDGFIYEQYF

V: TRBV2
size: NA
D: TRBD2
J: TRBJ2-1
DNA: TGTGCCAGCAGTGACCTTCAACTAGCGGGAGAGCCCAATGAGCAGTTCTTC
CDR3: CASSDLQLAGEPNEQFF

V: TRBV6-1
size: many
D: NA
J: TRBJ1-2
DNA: TGTGCCAGCACCCGTGGAGGGATCTATGGCTACACCTTC
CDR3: CASTRGGIYGYTF

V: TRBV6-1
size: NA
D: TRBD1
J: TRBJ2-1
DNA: TGTGCCAGCCTGACAGGGGGCAAAAATGAGCAGTTCTTC
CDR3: CASLTGGKNEQFF

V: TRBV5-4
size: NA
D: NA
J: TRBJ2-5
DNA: TGTGCCAGCAGAAGGGACTTTCAAGAGACCCAGTACTTC
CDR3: CASRRDFQETQYF

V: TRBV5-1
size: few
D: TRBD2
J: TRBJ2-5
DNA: TGCGCCAGCAGCTTGGCCGGGGGAGCGGGGTTCCAAGAGACCCAGTACTTC
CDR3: CASSLAGGAGFQETQYF

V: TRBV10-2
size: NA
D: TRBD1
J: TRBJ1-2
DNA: TGCGCCGTTGACAGGGGTTTCTATGGCTACACCTTC
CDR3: CAVDRGFYGYTF

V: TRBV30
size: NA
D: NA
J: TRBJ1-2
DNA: TGTGCCTGGAGGGACGGGGGCGGAGGCTACACCTTC
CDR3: CAWRDGGGGYTF

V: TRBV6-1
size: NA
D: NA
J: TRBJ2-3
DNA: TGTGCCAGCAGTGAAGTTTCTACAGATACGCAGTATTTT
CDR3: CASSEVSTDTQYF

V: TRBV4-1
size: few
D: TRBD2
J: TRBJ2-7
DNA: TGCGCCAGCAGCCAAGATGGAGGCGGGAGGGCCTTCACGGACGAGCAGTACTTC
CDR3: CASSQDGGGRAFTDEQYF

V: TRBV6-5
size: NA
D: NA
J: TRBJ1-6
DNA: TGTGCCAGCAGTTACGGGGGGGCGTCTAATTCACCCCTCCACTTT
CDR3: CASSYGGASNSPLHF

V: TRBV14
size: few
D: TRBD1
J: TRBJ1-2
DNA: TGTGCCAGCAGCCCCTTGACAGGGAGGGACTATGGCTACACCTTC
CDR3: CASSPLTGRDYGYTF

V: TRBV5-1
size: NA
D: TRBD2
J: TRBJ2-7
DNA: TGCGCCAGCAGCCGTGGGACTAGCGGGAGTTACTTCTACGAGCAGTACTTC
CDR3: CASSRGTSGSYFYEQYF

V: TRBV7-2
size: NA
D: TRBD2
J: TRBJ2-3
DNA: TGTGCCAGCAGCCGATTAGATTGGGCTAAGCGGGGGCCCACAGATACGCAGTATTTT
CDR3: CASSRLDWAKRGPTDTQYF

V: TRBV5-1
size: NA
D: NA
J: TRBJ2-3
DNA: TGCGCCAGCAGCTTGGGGCAGGGAGCAGATACGCAGTATTTT
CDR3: CASSLGQGADTQYF

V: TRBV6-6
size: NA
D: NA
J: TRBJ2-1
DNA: TGTGCCAGCACCTCTTCCGGGCAGGGGATACATGAGCAGTTCTTC
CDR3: CASTSSGQGIHEQFF

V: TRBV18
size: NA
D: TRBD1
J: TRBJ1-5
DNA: TGTGCCAGCTCACCGGGGCAGGGGGCAAGCAATCAGCCCCAGCATTTT
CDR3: CASSPGQGASNQPQHF

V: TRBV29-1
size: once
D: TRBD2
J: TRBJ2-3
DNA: TGCAGCGTTGAAGAGCGGGAGGGCGCAGATACGCAGTATTTT
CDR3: CSVEEREGADTQYF

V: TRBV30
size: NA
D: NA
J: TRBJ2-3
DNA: TGTGCCTGGAGTGTAAAAGGGGGCACAGATACGCAGTATTTT
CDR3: CAWSVKGGTDTQYF

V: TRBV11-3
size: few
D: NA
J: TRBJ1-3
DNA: TGTGCCAGCACCCCTCGGGGGGCTGCTACTGGAAACACCATATATTTT
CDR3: CASTPRGAATGNTIYF

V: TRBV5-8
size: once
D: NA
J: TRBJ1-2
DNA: TGTGCCAGCAGCTTGCGGGCAGTAGACTATGGCTACACCTTC
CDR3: CASSLRAVDYGYTF

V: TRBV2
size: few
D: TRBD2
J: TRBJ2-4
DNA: TGTGCCAGCAGTCGAATTAGCGGGAGAAACGCCAAAAACATTCAGTACTTC
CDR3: CASSRISGRNAKNIQYF

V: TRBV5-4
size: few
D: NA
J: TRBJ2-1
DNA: TGTGCCAGCAGCGACGCAGCCTCCTACAATGAGCAGTTCTTC
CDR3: CASSDAASYNEQFF

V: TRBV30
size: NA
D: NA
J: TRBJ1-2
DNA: TGTGCCTGGAGTGCCTTCTATGGCTACACCTTC
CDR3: CAWSAFYGYTF

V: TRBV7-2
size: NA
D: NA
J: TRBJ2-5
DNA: TGTGCCAGCAGCTTAGGAGCGGTCCAAGAGACCCAGTACTTC
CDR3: CASSLGAVQETQYF

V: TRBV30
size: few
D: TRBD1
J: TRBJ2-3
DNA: TGTGCCTGGACGACAGGGGGGTTCGATACGCAGTATTTT
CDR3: CAWTTGGFDTQYF

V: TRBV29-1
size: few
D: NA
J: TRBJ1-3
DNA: TGCAGCGTTGAAGACACGCACAGAGGAAACACCATATATTTT
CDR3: CSVEDTHRGNTIYF

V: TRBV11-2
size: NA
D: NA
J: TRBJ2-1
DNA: TGTGCCAGCAGCCTCACGACTAGGGGGGACTTTGAGCAGTTCTTC
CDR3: CASSLTTRGDFEQFF

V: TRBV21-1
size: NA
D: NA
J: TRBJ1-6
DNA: TGTGCCGCCCCACCGGGACGCGTTTCACCCCTCCACTTT
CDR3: CAAPPGRVSPLHF

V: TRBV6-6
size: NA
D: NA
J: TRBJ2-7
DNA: TGTGCCAGCAGTTACTCGATCAGTTCCTCCTACGAGCAGTACTTC
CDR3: CASSYSISSSYEQYF

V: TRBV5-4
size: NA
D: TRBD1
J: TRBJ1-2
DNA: TGTGCCAGCAGCTTGGCCGGACAGGGGGCGAACGGCTACACCTTC
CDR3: CASSLAGQGANGYTF

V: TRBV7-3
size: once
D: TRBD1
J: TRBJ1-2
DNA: TGTGCCAGCAGCTTTAGGGCAAGACAGGGCACGAACCACCTCGTTAACTATGGCTACACCTTC
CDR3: CASSFRARQGTNHLVNYGYTF

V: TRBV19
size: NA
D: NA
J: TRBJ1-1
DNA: TGTGCCAGTAGTATTGGCGTAGAAACTGAAGTTTTCTTT
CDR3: CASSIGVETEVFF

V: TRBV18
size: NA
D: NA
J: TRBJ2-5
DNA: TGTGCCAGCTCACCACGGCGGGACTCCCAAGAGACCCAGTACTTC
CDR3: CASSPRRDSQETQYF

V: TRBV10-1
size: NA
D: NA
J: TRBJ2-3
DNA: TGCGCCAGCAGTGAGTCGGTAAGAGATACGCAGTATTTT
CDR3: CASSESVRDTQYF

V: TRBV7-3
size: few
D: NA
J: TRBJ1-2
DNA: TGTGCCAGCAGCTTAGATAACAGCAACTATGGCTACACCTTC
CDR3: CASSLDNSNYGYTF

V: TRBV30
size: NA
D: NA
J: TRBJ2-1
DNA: TGTGCCTGGAGTGGGCTCAATGAGCAGTTCTTC
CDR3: CAWSGLNEQFF

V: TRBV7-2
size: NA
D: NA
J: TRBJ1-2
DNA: TGTGCCAGCAGCATCCTGGGGGAGTTCATGCGCTACACCTTC
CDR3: CASSILGEFMRYTF

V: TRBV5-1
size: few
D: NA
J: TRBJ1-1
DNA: TGCGCCAGCAGCTTGTTAGGTTCGAACACTGAAGCTTTCTTT
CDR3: CASSLLGSNTEAFF

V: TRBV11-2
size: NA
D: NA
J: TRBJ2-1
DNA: TGTGCCAGCACCCCCCCCGGCGGGATGGCCTACAATGAGCAGTTCTTC
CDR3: CASTPPGGMAYNEQFF

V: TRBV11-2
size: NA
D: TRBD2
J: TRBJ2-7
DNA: TGTGCCAGCAGCTTAGCGCCTAGCGGGGGCTACGAGCAGTACTTC
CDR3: CASSLAPSGGYEQYF

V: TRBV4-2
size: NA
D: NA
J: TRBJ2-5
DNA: TGTGCCAGCAGCCAAGAGCGGGGATGGGAGACCCAGTACTTC
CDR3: CASSQERGWETQYF

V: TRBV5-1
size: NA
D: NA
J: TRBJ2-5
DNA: TGCGCCAGCAGCCTGCTTTCTCACTATAAAGAGACCCAGTACTTC
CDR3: CASSLLSHYKETQYF

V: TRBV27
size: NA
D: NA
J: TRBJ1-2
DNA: TGTGCCAGCAGTTCGCGGGGCGGTTCAGACTATGGCTACACCTTC
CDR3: CASSSRGGSDYGYTF

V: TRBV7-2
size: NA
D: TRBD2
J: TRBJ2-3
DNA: TGTGCCAGCAGTTTCACTAGCGGCCACCCAGATACGCAGTATTTT
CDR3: CASSFTSGHPDTQYF

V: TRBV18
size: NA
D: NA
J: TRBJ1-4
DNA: TGTGCCAGCTCACCCACGGACACAGCCAATGAAAAACTGTTTTTT
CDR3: CASSPTDTANEKLFF

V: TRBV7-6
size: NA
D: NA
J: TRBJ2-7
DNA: TGTGCCAGCAGCTTAACAGGGGAGGTAGACGAGCAGTACTTC
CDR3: CASSLTGEVDEQYF